The 9 T cell receptor beta chains given below trace back to one sample, sequenced in a study of PD-1 blockade in classical Hodgkin lymphoma. The time point was: cycle 4 day 1 (C4D1), after about 6 weeks of nivolumab. Each of the patients experienced relapse following autologous stem cell transplantation, and their brentuximab vedotin exposure differed. TCRdb's copy holds only in-frame clones and misses some; the assay was immunoSEQ multiplex PCR. The data contain approximately 110,000 clones, roughly 89% of them singletons. The starting material was peripheral blood mononuclear cells (PBMCs), obtained before the fourth cycle of nivolumab. The origin of the receptors is a human donor with classical Hodgkin lymphoma.

J is TRBJ2-1 and V is TRBV4-1; D is unresolved. V was cut by 4 bases and J by 0 bases, with 16 bases left in between. The CDR3 runs to 17 residues. Germline CDR1 and CDR2: MGHRA and YSYEKL. CDR3 nucleotides: TGCGCCAGCAGCCCTCAAGGGCGGCTAGGCTCCTACAATGAGCAGTTCTTC. This translates into CASSPQGRLGSYNEQFF.

The chain combines TRBV6-1 with TRBJ2-5; possibly TRBD2 for D (5 bases). V was shortened by 0 bases and J by 7 bases, with 15 bases between the two germline ends. Germline loops: CDR1 MNHNS, CDR2 SASEGT. The length of the CDR3 is 15 residues. The CDR3 loop reads CASSEARGQTVTQYF. Written as DNA, the CDR3 is TGTGCCAGCAGTGAAGCGAGAGGGCAGACCGTGACCCAGTACTTC.

The genes are TRBV5-4 and TRBJ2-1; TRBD2 matches 7 bases. Germline V CDR1 and CDR2: SGHNT, YYREEE (reference sequence). This CDR3 has 14 amino acids. The junction had 7 bases not matched to a gene; V was cut back by 5 bases and J by 5 bases. In nucleotides, the CDR3 is TGTGCCAGCAGTACACTAGCGAGAAACAATGAGCAGTTCTTC. It yields the protein CASSTLARNNEQFF.

J is TRBJ2-7 and V is TRBV7-9; D may match TRBD1 or TRBD2 (5 bases each). V dropped 8 bases and J dropped 4 bases, with 9 bases sitting between them. Germline CDR1 and CDR2: SEHNR and FQNEAQ (reference sequence). The CDR3 runs 11 residues. CDR3 bases: TGTGCCAGCGGGGGATTTTACGAGCAGTACTTC. Its translation: CASGGFYEQYF.

The gene calls are TRBV6-6 and TRBJ2-7, with D hard to call. V lost 2 bases and J 0 bases, leaving 11 bases between the germline ends. Germline CDR1 reads MNHNY; CDR2 reads SVGAGI (reference sequence). CDR3 length: 15 amino acids. In DNA, the CDR3 is TGTGCCAGCAGTTACCGCGAAGGTAGCTCCTACGAGCAGTACTTC. This translates into CASSYREGSSYEQYF.

The chain recombines TRBV5-1 with TRBJ2-7, with TRBD2 matching 7 bases. The CDR3 is made up of 16 amino acids. The ends lost 0 bases at V and 0 bases at J; junction bases unmatched: 6. CDR1 and CDR2 (germline): SGHRS, YFSETQ. CDR3 protein: CASSLASGTISYEQYF. The CDR3 coding sequence is TGCGCCAGCAGCTTGGCCAGTGGGACTATCTCCTACGAGCAGTACTTC.

J is TRBJ1-2 and V is TRBV6-1, with D possibly TRBD1 on 5 matching bases. Per the germline V gene, CDR1 is MNHNS and CDR2 is SASEGT. The V end was cut by 1 base, the J end by 2 bases, with 11 bases between. The CDR3 totals 15 residues. The CDR3 region is CASSEGLGGNYGYTF. The CDR3, as DNA: TGTGCCAGCAGTGAAGGGTTGGGGGGGAACTATGGCTACACCTTC.

The chain has TRBV29-1 and TRBJ1-1, with 8 bases that match TRBD1. The CDR3 covers 13 residues. Looked up from germline, CDR1 is SQVTM and CDR2 is ANQGSEA. Trimming cost V 1 base and J 6 bases; bases outside gene matches: 4. CDR3 loop: CSVEGQGASEAFF. CDR3 DNA: TGCAGCGTTGAAGGTCAGGGGGCCTCTGAAGCTTTCTTT.

J is TRBJ1-4 and V is TRBV7-6; 8 nucleotides line up with TRBD1. Germline values: CDR1 SGHVS, CDR2 FNYEAQ. The V and J ends lost 0 bases and 4 bases, in that order; junction bases with no gene match: 4. The CDR3 consists of 16 residues. The CDR3 coding sequence is TGTGCCAGCAGCTTAGCGGGACAGGCCCTTAATGAAAAACTGTTTTTT. This encodes CASSLAGQALNEKLFF.